This T cell receptor beta chain was recorded in a study of shared clonotypes between healthy human individuals. The germline V and J ends were trimmed by 6 bases and 6 bases, with 15 bases remaining between them. Germline CDR1 MDHEN, CDR2 SYDVKM. This CDR3 spans 14 amino acids. Naive CD8 cells lacked CD45RO, underwent positive selection for CCR7 and left out terminally differentiated effector memory CD45RA+ cells. Donors were Caucasian adults residing in Nashville, Tennessee, USA. A deep-level run was used for the assay. Profiling relied on immunoSEQ multiplex PCR, and the TCRdb table lists in-frame clones only, not all of them. This table holds about 2.1 million clones, 90% to 95% found once. Notes on this clone: Its specificity is not known.

Findings and limits, study-wide: Clonotype sharing levels among donors were expected to vary with sequencing depth.

Sequencing was carried out using naive CD8+ T cells from PBMCs. The sequence came from a man between 18 and 29 years old in good health. Some clones in this sample may be carry-over from other donors' samples. The V call is TRBV28, the J call TRBJ2-1; D is possibly TRBD2 (6 bases). The DNA of the CDR3 is TGTGCCAGCAGCCCTGTACGGGAGCTCAATGAGCAGTTCTTC. As protein: CASSPVRELNEQFF.